This entry is about one T cell receptor beta chain. The antigen is not known. Germline trimming cut 0 bases from V and 6 bases from J; bases unmatched to any gene: 7. CDR3 length equals 17 residues. CDR1 SGHTA and CDR2 FQGNSA come from the germline V gene. Unique molecular identifiers featured in how the TCRbeta library was prepared. A single record per CDR3 protein comes from TCRdb applying MiXCR to the PCR reads. Of hundreds of thousands of distinct CDR3 sequences listed, around 15% are singletons. This specimen belongs to a study of T-cell reconstitution after alpha-beta-depleted transplantation in children. Study conclusions and caveats: Certain patients had high TCRbeta diversity at day 60, and it came from recipient T cells and thymic progenitors that survived. In patients about two months after transplant, alpha-beta T cells reportedly arose from several hundred expanded graft clones. By one year post-transplant, T-cell counts and diversity largely arose from T cells that were newly produced.

The genes are TRBV7-2 and TRBJ2-3; 12 nucleotides agree with TRBD2. Material: PBMCs, mostly from graft donor cells, obtained 360 days after TCRalphabeta/CD19-depleted stem cell transplant. The TCR was taken from a male patient aged 2-9 years who had a stem cell transplant for acute lymphoblastic leukemia, so the T cells may come from the graft donor. The CDR3 nucleotides are TGTGCCAGCAGCTTAGCGACTCTAGCGGGAGGGTTTGATACGCAGTATTTT. Translated: CASSLATLAGGFDTQYF.